Below are 29 T cell receptor beta chains sequenced from a single sample in a study of blood T cell repertoires in COVID-19. The assay was immunoSEQ multiplex PCR, and TCRdb's table has in-frame clones only and misses some. The sample gives 200,000 to 250,000 clones, 82% of which show up once; about 3.3% is in the top ten. Sequenced: PBMCs or T cells enriched from blood (not recorded which). The receptor source for this set is a woman between 55 and 75 years old who had recovered from COVID-19.

The chain has TRBV7-3 and TRBJ2-3; TRBD1 agrees at 10 bases. V was clipped by 3 bases and J by 1 base; unmatched bases: 1. CDR1 SGHTA and CDR2 FQGTGA come from the germline V gene. CDR3 size: 15 residues. CDR3 sequence (DNA): TGTGCCAGCAGCTTGGGACAGGGGCGCACAGATACGCAGTATTTT. Protein: CASSLGQGRTDTQYF.

The chain recombines TRBV23-1 with TRBJ1-3, with D possibly TRBD1 on 6 matching bases. TRBV23-1 belongs to the ORF category, with a function that is uncertain. V gave up 0 bases and J gave up 2 bases, with 26 bases separating them. This CDR3 has 21 residues. This CDR3 is CASSQSTTTRQVRIAGNTIYF. The CDR3 nucleotides are TGCGCCAGCAGTCAATCTACAACTACCAGACAGGTCCGGATCGCTGGAAACACCATATATTTT.

The rearrangement links TRBV5-4 to TRBJ2-5; 7 nucleotides line up with TRBD1. Germline V CDR1 and CDR2: SGHNT, YYREEE (reference sequence). V lost 4 bases to trimming and J lost 5 bases; unmatched junction nucleotides: 2. The CDR3 is made up of 12 amino acids. CDR3 sequence reads: CASSTDRETQYF. As DNA, the CDR3 is TGTGCCAGCAGCACGGACAGGGAGACCCAGTACTTC.

The V and J genes are TRBV7-8 and TRBJ1-2; 7 nucleotides agree with TRBD1. The CDR3 has 14 amino acids. CDR1 and CDR2 from the germline V gene are SGHVS and FQNEAQ. V lost 8 bases to trimming and J lost 6 bases; unmatched junction nucleotides: 12. Here the CDR3 reads CASLQRGRVDGYTF. In DNA, the CDR3 is TGTGCCAGCTTGCAAAGGGGGCGCGTGGATGGCTACACCTTC.

J is TRBJ1-6 and V is TRBV11-2; D not resolved. The ends were cut back, 3 bases at V and 0 bases at J, with 6 bases in the middle. CDR1 and CDR2 from the germline V gene are SGHAT and FQNNGV. CDR3 size: 15 residues. The CDR3 here is CASSLESSYNSPLHF. CDR3 in DNA: TGTGCCAGCAGCTTGGAGAGCTCCTATAATTCACCCCTCCACTTT.

The J gene is TRBJ2-5, the V gene TRBV7-9; 7 nucleotides line up with TRBD1. CDR1 is SEHNR and CDR2 is FQNEAQ in the germline V gene (reference sequence). The V gene end was trimmed by 4 bases and the J gene end by 1 base; junction bases not matched to a gene: 6. The CDR3 sequence is 15 residues long. This chain's CDR3 is CASSSRQGSQETQYF. CDR3 DNA: TGTGCCAGCAGCTCTAGACAGGGTAGCCAAGAGACCCAGTACTTC.

This clone appeared a single time. The V call is TRBV2, the J call TRBJ1-2; D unresolved. CDR3 length: 14 residues. The germline V gene has CDR1 SNHLY and CDR2 FYNNEI. Deletions cut 5 bases from V and 0 bases from J, with 10 bases between. CDR3 loop: CASSQQQANYGYTF. CDR3 DNA: TGTGCCAGCAGTCAACAGCAGGCTAACTATGGCTACACCTTC.

The CDR3 DNA follows: TGTGCCAGCAGCGTAGGGGCAGGGGGCGTGGAGACCCAGTACTTC. Its translation: CASSVGAGGVETQYF. The rearrangement links TRBV9 to TRBJ2-5; 8 nucleotides agree with TRBD1. The CDR3 length is 15 residues. Germline V gene sequence: CDR1 SGDLS, CDR2 YYNGEE. Trimming removed 0 bases from V and 5 bases from J; junction bases left unmatched: 6.

The V gene is TRBV5-1, the J gene TRBJ2-1; 13 nucleotides align to TRBD2. V lost 0 bases, J lost 5 bases, and 2 bases stayed unmatched. The CDR3 totals 16 residues. Germline CDR1 reads SGHRS; CDR2 reads YFSETQ. CDR3 protein: CASSLVGTSGNNEQFF. The CDR3 coding sequence is TGCGCCAGCAGCTTGGTAGGGACTAGCGGGAACAATGAGCAGTTCTTC.

The DNA for the CDR3 is TGTGCCAGCAGCCAAGTGGCAGGGGGACCCGATACAGATACGCAGTATTTT. Translated: CASSQVAGGPDTDTQYF. V and J are TRBV4-2 and TRBJ2-3; 7 positions agree with TRBD1. The germline V gene encodes CDR1 LGHNA and CDR2 YNFKEQ. The CDR3 is made up of 17 amino acids. V lost 1 base, J lost 3 bases, and 10 bases stayed unmatched.

The chain couples TRBV7-3 to TRBJ2-7; 9 positions match TRBD2. Germline V gene sequence: CDR1 SGHTA, CDR2 FQGTGA. This CDR3 spans 18 amino acids. V shed 1 base, J shed 4 bases, and the junction held 14 bases outside the gene matches. This chain's CDR3 is CASSLIFFSSGEYYEQYF. CDR3 DNA sequence: TGTGCCAGCAGCTTAATTTTTTTTTCTAGCGGGGAATATTACGAGCAGTACTTC.

The chain has TRBV6-5 and TRBJ1-1, with D perhaps TRBD1 (5 bases). Germline V CDR1 and CDR2: MNHEY, SVGAGI. CDR3 length equals 13 residues. With 4 bases removed from V and 1 base from J, the gap between germline ends came to 7 bases. This CDR3 is CASSFTGNTEAFF. CDR3 coding DNA: TGTGCCAGCAGTTTTACAGGGAACACTGAAGCTTTCTTT.

Here the CDR3 DNA reads TGTGCCACCAGTGGGACAGGGGTTGCAGAGACCCAGTACTTC. Amino acids: CATSGTGVAETQYF. The J gene is TRBJ2-5, the V gene TRBV15, with 10 nucleotides matching TRBD1. Germline trimming cut 6 bases from V and 4 bases from J; bases unmatched to any gene: 5. The CDR3 runs 14 residues. Germline V gene sequence: CDR1 LNHNV, CDR2 YYDKDF (reference sequence).

This clone is a singleton in its sample. The chain is built from TRBV5-4 and TRBJ2-7, with TRBD2 matching 9 bases. This CDR3 is built from 15 residues. V shed 4 bases and J 2 bases; nucleotides not matched to a gene: 7. The germline V gene has CDR1 SGHNT and CDR2 YYREEE (reference sequence). The CDR3 loop is CASSRRASGTYEQYF. The CDR3 DNA reads TGTGCCAGCAGCCGGAGGGCTAGCGGGACCTACGAGCAGTACTTC.

The V and J genes are TRBV21-1 and TRBJ2-1; TRBD1, the table's D call, lacks a check against the DNA. TRBV21-1 corresponds to a pseudogene. This CDR3 region has 16 residues. DNA for the CDR3: TGTGCCAGCAGCAAAATTTGGGGGCAGACCTACAATGAGCAGTTCTTC. It yields the protein CASSKIWGQTYNEQFF.

The rearrangement joins TRBV10-3 to TRBJ1-1, with D perhaps TRBD1 (6 bases). This CDR3 comprises 16 residues. Trimming pared 4 bases from V and 2 bases from J, leaving 17 bases between. Looked up from germline, CDR1 is ENHRY and CDR2 is SYGVKD. In DNA, the CDR3 is TGTGCCATCAGTGTATCGGGACAAAGTCTTAACACTGAAGCTTTCTTT. Its protein product is CAISVSGQSLNTEAFF.

The V call is TRBV7-9, the J call TRBJ2-7, with TRBD2 as a possible D gene (5 bases). The germline gives CDR1 SEHNR, CDR2 FQNEAQ (reference sequence). The V gene lost 3 bases and the J gene lost 6 bases, with 9 bases spanning the gap. The CDR3 contains 12 residues. CDR3 sequence: CASSLFGSEQYF. The CDR3 nucleotides read TGTGCCAGCAGCTTGTTTGGGAGCGAGCAGTACTTC.

The chain carries TRBV12-3 or TRBV12-4 and TRBJ2-1; TRBD2 matches 7 bases. This CDR3 is built from 13 residues. This CDR3 is CASTWSGIYEQFF. Written as DNA, the CDR3 is TGTGCATCTACTTGGAGCGGGATCTATGAGCAGTTCTTC.

The rearrangement links TRBV21-1 to TRBJ2-1; TRBD1, as called in the table, went unchecked against the DNA. TRBV21-1 is recorded as a pseudogene. This CDR3 is 12 amino acids long. The CDR3 region has the DNA TGTGCCAGCAGCAAAGAGTCCGGGACAGCCTTCTTC. This encodes CASSKESGTAFF.

This sequence joins TRBV5-1 and TRBJ2-1; 10 bases match TRBD1. Germline CDR1 and CDR2: SGHRS and YFSETQ. The CDR3 is 16 residues long. Germline trimming cut 3 bases from V and 4 bases from J; bases unmatched to any gene: 7. CDR3 loop: CASSSGQGVGYNEQFF. The DNA for the CDR3 is TGCGCCAGCAGCTCCGGACAGGGGGTAGGGTACAATGAGCAGTTCTTC.

CDR3 in DNA: TGTGCCAGCAGTTCTCGGGACACCTTAGGCTCACCCCTCCACTTT. It codes for CASSSRDTLGSPLHF. V usage is TRBV6-5 and J usage is TRBJ1-6; TRBD1 might be the D (6 bases). From germline, CDR1 is MNHEY and CDR2 SVGAGI. This CDR3 has 15 amino acids. V was clipped by 4 bases and J by 10 bases, with 17 bases between them.

The rearrangement links TRBV5-1 to TRBJ2-1, with 8 nucleotides matching TRBD2. V was clipped by 4 bases and J by 9 bases; unmatched bases: 12. Germline V gene data show CDR1 as SGHRS and CDR2 as YFSETQ. This CDR3 is 15 amino acids long. CDR3 protein: CASSPSGSGTREQFF. CDR3 nucleotides: TGCGCCAGCAGCCCCTCGGGTAGCGGGACTCGTGAGCAGTTCTTC.

This clone was picked up one time. The CDR3 region is CAWSLSGSHLNTQYF. The CDR3 bases are TGTGCCTGGAGTCTAAGCGGGAGTCATTTGAATACGCAGTATTTT. This sequence joins TRBV30 and TRBJ2-3, with 8 bases that match TRBD2. J lost 7 bases, V lost 2 bases, and 11 bases had no gene match. CDR1 and CDR2 (germline): GTSNPN, SVGIG (reference sequence). The CDR3 totals 15 residues.

The chain employs TRBV5-4 and TRBJ2-2; TRBD1 aligns across 10 bases. The CDR3 consists of 14 residues. Trimming at V came to 5 bases and at J to 6 bases, leaving 4 bases not matched to a gene. Germline V gives CDR1 SGHNT, CDR2 YYREEE (reference sequence). CDR3 amino acids: CASRGQGGPGELFF. The CDR3 DNA is TGTGCCAGCAGAGGACAGGGGGGGCCCGGGGAGCTGTTTTTT.

The chain combines TRBV2 with TRBJ1-2; D call uncertain. Germline V gene lookup returns CDR1 SNHLY and CDR2 FYNNEI. V lost 2 bases to trimming and J lost 0 bases, with 10 bases between them. The length of the CDR3 is 15 residues. CDR3 residues: CASSEISVPNYGYTF. The CDR3 region has the DNA TGTGCCAGCAGTGAAATATCGGTGCCTAACTATGGCTACACCTTC.

The J gene is TRBJ2-3, the V gene TRBV19; perhaps TRBD2 as D (6 bases). V was cut by 5 bases and J by 7 bases, with 16 bases left in between. The CDR3 is made up of 14 amino acids. The germline V gene has CDR1 LNHDA and CDR2 SQIVND (reference sequence). Written as DNA, the CDR3 is TGTGCCAGTAGTTTCGGGACTGGATACAATACGCAGTATTTT. It translates to CASSFGTGYNTQYF. Drawing the rest from reference TRBV19 and TRBJ2-3, the complete variable domain is DGGITQSPKYLFRKEGQNVTLSCEQNLNHDAMYWYRQDPGQGLRLIYYSQIVNDFQKGDIAEGYSVSREKKESFPLTVTSAQKNPTAFYLCASSFGTGYNTQYFGPGTRLTVL.

The CDR3 spells CAWGRGGRSNEQFF. CDR3 bases: TGTGCCTGGGGGCGGGGGGGCCGATCCAATGAGCAGTTCTTC. The V gene is TRBV30, the J gene TRBJ2-1, with 9 nucleotides matching TRBD2. V dropped 5 bases and J dropped 6; count of bases not matched to a gene: 8. The CDR3 length is 14 residues. Germline CDR1 GTSNPN, CDR2 SVGIG (reference sequence).

Here the CDR3 reads CASSFRTSGGADTQYF. The CDR3 DNA reads as TGTGCCAGCAGTTTCCGGACTAGCGGGGGGGCAGATACGCAGTATTTT. The V call is TRBV6-5, the J call TRBJ2-3; 15 bases are a match to TRBD2. Looked up from germline, CDR1 is MNHEY and CDR2 is SVGAGI. Trimming cost V 4 bases and J 4 bases; bases outside gene matches: 3. This CDR3 region has 16 residues.

The sample holds one count of this clone. This chain links TRBV7-9 with TRBJ1-2; no clear D gene. The V gene lost 5 bases and the J gene lost 13 bases, with 14 bases spanning the gap. CDR1 SEHNR and CDR2 FQNEAQ come from the germline V gene (reference sequence). The CDR3 is 11 residues long. CDR3 region: CASSPSGYFTF. In DNA form, the CDR3 reads TGTGCCAGCAGCCCCTCGGGGTATTTCACCTTC.